Reported below is one T cell receptor beta chain. Its matching antigen is unknown. At the Johns Hopkins FTIC core, DNA taken from cultured CD4+ T cells was sequenced by way of the Oncomine TCR Beta short-read assay. It was from cultured CD4+ T cells that genomic DNA was extracted. From the PCR reads, TCRdb called clonotypes with MiXCR, one entry per CDR3 protein. The sample records 7,000 to 8,500 distinct CDR3 sequences, roughly 55% being singletons. The data stem from a study of vaccination and CD4 T cells after COVID-19. Looking at the study overall: The study enrolled six male and four female convalescents, two of whom were Hispanic. In culture, cells were exposed to overlapping spike peptides from SARS-CoV-2, HCoV-NL63, HCoV-OC43 and HCoV-229E.

Study-wide results and limits: There was no significant change from around 20 to 38 median reactive clonotypes.

As for treatment: approximately 10-day PBMC culture with coronavirus spike peptide pools or control peptides (ViraFEST assay). Germline-derived CDR1 and CDR2 are MNHNS and SASEGT. J was trimmed by 5 bases and V by 7 bases; bases with no gene match: 5. The CDR3 is made up of 14 amino acids. The receptor was derived from a human donor who had recovered from COVID-19. The specimen sequenced was CD4+ T cells from blood, cultured in vitro. The rearrangement links TRBV6-1 to TRBJ2-5, with 12 bases lining up with TRBD2. The CDR3 DNA follows: TGTGCCAGCACTTCTAGCGGGGGGGGGGAGACCCAGTACTTC. It encodes CASTSSGGGETQYF.